These 8 T cell receptor beta chains came from one sample sequenced in a study of PD-L1 blockade in urothelial cancer. Only in-frame clones appear in the TCRdb table, and some are missing; sequencing was by immunoSEQ multiplex PCR. The repertoire holds approximately 79,000 clones, with 85% to 95% as singletons. Sample time point: peripheral blood 6 weeks after treatment start. Sequenced material: PBMCs, taken around atezolizumab (anti-PD-L1) treatment. The receptors were sampled from a woman older than 75 with urothelial cancer.

The chain recombines TRBV7-9 with TRBJ1-1; the D gene is possibly TRBD1 (6 bases). The length of the CDR3 is 13 residues. Germline V gene sequence: CDR1 SEHNR, CDR2 FQNEAQ (reference sequence). Trimming removed 5 bases at V and 1 base at J, with 8 bases between. The CDR3 region has the DNA TGTGCCAGCAGCCAACAGGGGAACACTGAAGCTTTCTTT. Translation: CASSQQGNTEAFF.

The rearrangement links TRBV18 to TRBJ2-5; a weak D match, TRBD1 (6 bases). The CDR3 has 13 residues. V shed 2 bases and J shed 5 bases, with 9 bases lying between them. CDR1 and CDR2 (germline): KGHSH, LQKENI. The CDR3 nucleotides are TGTGCCAGCTCACCAGGGGGCGAGGAGACCCAGTACTTC. Translation gives CASSPGGEETQYF.

V gene TRBV9 combines with J gene TRBJ2-2; perhaps TRBD2 as D (5 bases). The V end lost 0 bases, the J end lost 1 base, and 10 bases lay between the germline ends. In germline, CDR1 is SGDLS, CDR2 YYNGEE. CDR3 length: 16 amino acids. The CDR3 protein is CASSVDIAKNTGELFF. CDR3 in DNA: TGTGCCAGCAGCGTAGACATAGCGAAGAACACCGGGGAGCTGTTTTTT.

The rearrangement joins TRBV6-5 to TRBJ2-1, with D possibly matching TRBD1 (6 bases). Looked up from germline, CDR1 is MNHEY and CDR2 is SVGAGI. Trimming pared 0 bases from V and 7 bases from J, leaving 16 bases between. The CDR3 sequence is 16 residues long. CDR3 sequence (DNA): TGTGCCAGCAGTTACTCTTATAGGGGGTTGGGGAATGAGCAGTTCTTC. Translated: CASSYSYRGLGNEQFF.

The V and J genes are TRBV28 and TRBJ1-2; TRBD1 matches at 8 bases. The CDR3 is 12 amino acids. Per germline, CDR1 MDHEN and CDR2 SYDVKM. Trimming cost V 10 bases and J 4 bases; bases outside gene matches: 5. The DNA for the CDR3 is TGTGCCATCCACACAGGGGGCTATGGCTACACCTTC. This codes for CAIHTGGYGYTF.

This chain links TRBV18 with TRBJ2-7; a possible D gene is TRBD2 (6 bases). V gave up 3 bases and J gave up 3 bases, with 12 bases separating them. The CDR3 is 14 residues long. Germline V CDR1 and CDR2: KGHSH, LQKENI. The DNA of the CDR3 is TGTGCCAGCTCACCCCCCTCCGGGAGCTACGAGCAGTACTTC. Its protein product is CASSPPSGSYEQYF.

The chain links TRBV10-1 to TRBJ2-2; 7 bases line up with TRBD1. CDR1 is WNHNN and CDR2 is SYGVQD in the germline V gene (reference sequence). CDR3 length: 16 amino acids. J gave up 3 bases and V 4 bases, and 8 bases lay outside the gene matches. CDR3: CASSGTNRGHTGELFF. The DNA for the CDR3 is TGCGCCAGCAGTGGTACGAACAGGGGCCACACCGGGGAGCTGTTTTTT.

The chain links TRBV19 to TRBJ2-7, with 8 bases aligning to TRBD1. CDR1 LNHDA and CDR2 SQIVND come from the germline V gene (reference sequence). The CDR3 is 12 amino acids. V trimming: 3 bases; J trimming: 7 bases; junction bases outside the gene matches: 2. The CDR3 nucleotides are TGTGCCAGTAGTATCCACAGGGGGGAGCAGTACTTC. Amino acid sequence: CASSIHRGEQYF.